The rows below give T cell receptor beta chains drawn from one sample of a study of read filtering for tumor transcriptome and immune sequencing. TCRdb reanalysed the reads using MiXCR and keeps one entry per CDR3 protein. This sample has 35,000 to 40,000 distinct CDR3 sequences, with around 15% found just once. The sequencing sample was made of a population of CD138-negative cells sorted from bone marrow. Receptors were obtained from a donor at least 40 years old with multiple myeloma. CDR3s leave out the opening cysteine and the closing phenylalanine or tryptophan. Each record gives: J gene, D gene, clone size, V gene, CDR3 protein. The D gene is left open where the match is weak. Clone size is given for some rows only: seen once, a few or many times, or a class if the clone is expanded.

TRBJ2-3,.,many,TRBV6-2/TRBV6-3,ASSWGGPTQY
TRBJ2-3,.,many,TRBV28,ASIPIRGPTTTDTQY
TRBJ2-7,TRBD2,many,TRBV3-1,ASRPSGRADEQY
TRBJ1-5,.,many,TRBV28,ASSPAGISNQPQH
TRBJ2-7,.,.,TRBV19,ASRSGTSYEQY
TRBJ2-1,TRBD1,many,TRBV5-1,ASSSGTANNEQF
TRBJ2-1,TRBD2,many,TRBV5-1,ASRLAGVHNEQF
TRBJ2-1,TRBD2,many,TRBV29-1,SVKSGRGYNEQF
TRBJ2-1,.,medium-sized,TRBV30,AWSSGFNEQF
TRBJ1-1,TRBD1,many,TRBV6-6,ASSLRDRDTEAF
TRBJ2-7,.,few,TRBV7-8,ASSPQRSYYEQY
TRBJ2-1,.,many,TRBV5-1,ASSYGSREQF
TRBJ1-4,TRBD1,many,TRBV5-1,ASSLTGTGKGYKLF
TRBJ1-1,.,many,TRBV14,ASSLQVGQAF
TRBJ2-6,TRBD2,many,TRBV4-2,ASSQGTSGSSGANVLT
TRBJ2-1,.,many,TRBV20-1,SARWGSNNEQF
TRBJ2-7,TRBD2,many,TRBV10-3,AIGSGSYEQY
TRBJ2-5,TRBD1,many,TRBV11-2,ASSVRDRAQETQY
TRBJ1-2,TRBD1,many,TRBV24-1,ATSANDRGEYGYT
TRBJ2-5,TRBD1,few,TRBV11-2,ASSLRQGARGETQY
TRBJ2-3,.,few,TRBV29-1,SVAVGTTDTQY
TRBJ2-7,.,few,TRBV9,ASSGGTGYEQY
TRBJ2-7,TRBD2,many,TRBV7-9,ASSPGVGSGVAEQY
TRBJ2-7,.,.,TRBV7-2,ASSFTGYGQY
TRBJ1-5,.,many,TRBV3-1,ASSQAVGKQPQH
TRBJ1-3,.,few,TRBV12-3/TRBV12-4,ASSLGAGGNTIY
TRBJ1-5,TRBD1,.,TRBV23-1,ASSQILWDRGSGGNQPQH
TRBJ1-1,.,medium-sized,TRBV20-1,SASPGVGDTEAF
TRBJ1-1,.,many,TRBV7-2,ASRPDTGRPEAF
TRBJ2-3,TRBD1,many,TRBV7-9,ASSQPPGQGSTDTQY
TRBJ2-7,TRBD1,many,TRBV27,ASSRLGQAKSEQY
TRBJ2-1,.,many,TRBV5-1,ASSLEAVGASFYNEQF
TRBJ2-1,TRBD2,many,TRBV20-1,SARDPSGSGNEQF
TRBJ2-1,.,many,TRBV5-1,ASRRDTNNEQF
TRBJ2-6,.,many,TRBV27,ASSASSGANVLT
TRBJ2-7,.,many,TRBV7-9,ASSLVGPEQY
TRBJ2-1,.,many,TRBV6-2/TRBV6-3,ASSPRDEQF
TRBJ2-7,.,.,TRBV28,ASSIGRGLTYEQY
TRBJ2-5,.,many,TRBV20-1,SALRTGRGETQY
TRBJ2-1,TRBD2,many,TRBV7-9,ASSPTVYGTSGRANNEQF
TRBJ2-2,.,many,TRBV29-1,SVGFSTGELF
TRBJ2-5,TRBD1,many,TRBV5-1,ASSLGQGVVGETQY
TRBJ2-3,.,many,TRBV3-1,ASSRGTDTQY
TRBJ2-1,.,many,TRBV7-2,ASSLGRNNEQF
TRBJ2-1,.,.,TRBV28,ASSLPVKGVNEQF
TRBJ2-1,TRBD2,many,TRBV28,ASVAGGYNEQF
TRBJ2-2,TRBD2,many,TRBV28,ASSLGLAGGLVGTGELF